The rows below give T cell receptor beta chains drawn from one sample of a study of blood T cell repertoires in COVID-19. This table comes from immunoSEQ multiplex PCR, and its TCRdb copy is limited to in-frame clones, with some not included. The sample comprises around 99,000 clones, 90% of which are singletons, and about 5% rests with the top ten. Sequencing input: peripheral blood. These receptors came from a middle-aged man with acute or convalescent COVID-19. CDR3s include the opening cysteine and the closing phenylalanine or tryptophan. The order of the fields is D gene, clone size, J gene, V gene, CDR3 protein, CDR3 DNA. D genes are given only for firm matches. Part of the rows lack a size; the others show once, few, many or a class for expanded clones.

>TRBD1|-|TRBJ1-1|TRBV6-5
CASSYNVGTAEAFF
TGTGCCAGCAGTTACAATGTCGGGACAGCTGAAGCTTTCTTT
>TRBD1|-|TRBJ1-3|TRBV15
CATSRVAGGPGNTIYF
TGTGCCACCAGCAGAGTCGCAGGGGGCCCTGGAAACACCATATATTTT
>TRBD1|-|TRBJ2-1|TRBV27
CASSLGQGTNEQFF
TGTGCCAGCAGTTTGGGACAGGGGACGAATGAGCAGTTCTTC
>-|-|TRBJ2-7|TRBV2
CASKREYEQYF
TGTGCCAGCAAAAGGGAGTACGAGCAGTACTTC
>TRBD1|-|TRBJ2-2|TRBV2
CASSEAGQGRTGELFF
TGTGCCAGCAGTGAAGCGGGACAGGGAAGAACCGGGGAGCTGTTTTTT
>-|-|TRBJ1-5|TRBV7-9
CASSSDQGSQHF
TGTGCCAGCAGCTCGGATCAGGGGTCCCAGCATTTT
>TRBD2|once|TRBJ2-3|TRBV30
CAWSVTRTSGKTDTQYF
TGTGCCTGGAGTGTCACTCGGACTAGCGGGAAAACAGATACGCAGTATTTT
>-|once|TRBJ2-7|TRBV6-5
CASSYDFASYEQYF
TGTGCCAGCAGTTATGACTTTGCCTCCTACGAGCAGTACTTC
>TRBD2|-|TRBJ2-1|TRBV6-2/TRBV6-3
CASSYGTSGSSNEQFF
TGTGCCAGCAGTTACGGCACTAGCGGGAGTAGCAATGAGCAGTTCTTC
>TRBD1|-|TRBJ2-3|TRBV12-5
CASGPGQVAQDTQYF
TGTGCTAGTGGTCCGGGACAGGTGGCACAAGATACGCAGTATTTT
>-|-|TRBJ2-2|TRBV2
CASMASSTTGELFF
TGTGCCAGCATGGCGTCTAGTACCACCGGGGAGCTGTTTTTT
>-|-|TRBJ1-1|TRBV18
CASSPTGGSTEAFF
TGTGCCAGCTCACCAACTGGAGGGTCCACTGAAGCTTTCTTT
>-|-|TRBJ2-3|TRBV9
CASSPGIGGGTDTQYF
TGTGCCAGCAGCCCGGGTATAGGAGGTGGCACAGATACGCAGTATTTT
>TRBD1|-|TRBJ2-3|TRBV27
CASSSPSGQGYFRDTQYF
TGTGCCAGCAGCTCTCCTTCGGGACAGGGATATTTTAGAGATACGCAGTATTTT
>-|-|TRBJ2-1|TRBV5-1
CASSFSQDALGGNEQFF
TGCGCCAGCAGCTTCTCCCAGGACGCCCTCGGGGGCAATGAGCAGTTCTTC
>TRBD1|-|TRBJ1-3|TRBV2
CASRDRVGNTIYF
TGTGCCAGCCGGGACAGGGTTGGAAACACCATATATTTT
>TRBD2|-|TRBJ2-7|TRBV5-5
CASSLALILAGKSYEQYF
TGTGCCAGCAGCTTGGCCCTGATACTAGCGGGAAAGTCCTACGAGCAGTACTTC
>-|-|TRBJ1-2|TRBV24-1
CATSTGPGNHGYTF
TGTGCCACCAGTACCGGGCCAGGGAACCATGGCTACACCTTC
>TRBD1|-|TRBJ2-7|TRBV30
CAWSLTGQGRPYEQYF
TGTGCCTGGAGTTTGACCGGACAGGGGCGACCCTACGAGCAGTACTTC
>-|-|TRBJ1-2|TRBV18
CASSPRRDYGYTF
TGTGCCAGCTCACCTCGCCGGGACTATGGCTACACCTTC
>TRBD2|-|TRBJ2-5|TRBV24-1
CATSKTGTSGSETQYF
TGTGCCACCAGTAAAACAGGGACTAGCGGGAGTGAGACCCAGTACTTC
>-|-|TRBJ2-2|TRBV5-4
CASSLAGSSNTGELFF
TGTGCCAGCAGCTTGGCAGGTAGTTCGAACACCGGGGAGCTGTTTTTT
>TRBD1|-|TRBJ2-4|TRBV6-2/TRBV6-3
CASSYGQGSEVWLAKNIQYF
TGTGCCAGCAGTTACGGACAGGGTTCAGAAGTTTGGTTAGCCAAAAACATTCAGTACTTC
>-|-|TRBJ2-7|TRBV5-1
CASRPPDRGGEQYF
TGCGCCAGCAGACCCCCCGACAGGGGAGGGGAGCAGTACTTC
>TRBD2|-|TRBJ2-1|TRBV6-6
CASSSTLAGRANEQFF
TGTGCCAGCAGTTCCACCTTAGCGGGACGGGCAAATGAGCAGTTCTTC
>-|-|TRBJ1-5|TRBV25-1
CASSAGSGSNQPQHF
TGTGCCAGCAGTGCAGGCAGCGGTAGCAATCAGCCCCAGCATTTT
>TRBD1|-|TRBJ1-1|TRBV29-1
CSARKGQGLKNTEAFF
TGCAGCGCCCGAAAGGGACAGGGTCTAAAAAACACTGAAGCTTTCTTT
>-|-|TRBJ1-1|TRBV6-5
CASSSRQNTEAFF
TGTGCCAGCAGTTCCAGACAGAACACTGAAGCTTTCTTT
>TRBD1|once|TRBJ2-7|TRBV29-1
CSVEATGDYEQYF
TGCAGCGTTGAAGCGACAGGGGACTACGAGCAGTACTTC
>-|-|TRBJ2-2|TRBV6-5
CASTGQVPGELFF
TGTGCCAGCACGGGACAAGTCCCCGGGGAGCTGTTTTTT
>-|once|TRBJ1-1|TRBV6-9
CASSYPLPAFF
TGTGCCAGCAGTTATCCACTCCCAGCTTTCTTT
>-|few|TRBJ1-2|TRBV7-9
CASSLEREGGYTF
TGTGCCAGCAGCTTAGAACGCGAGGGTGGCTACACCTTC
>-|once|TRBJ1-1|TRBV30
CAWTYSQGRDTEAFF
TGTGCCTGGACTTACTCCCAGGGGAGGGACACTGAAGCTTTCTTT
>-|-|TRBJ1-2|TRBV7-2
CASSQDWANYGYTF
TGTGCCAGCAGTCAAGACTGGGCTAACTATGGCTACACCTTC
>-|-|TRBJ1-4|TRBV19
CASSPRRLATNEKLFF
TGTGCCAGTAGTCCCAGACGACTCGCAACTAATGAAAAACTGTTTTTT
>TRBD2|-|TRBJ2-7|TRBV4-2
CASSRTSGRDEQYF
TGTGCCAGCAGTCGGACTAGCGGGAGAGACGAGCAGTACTTC
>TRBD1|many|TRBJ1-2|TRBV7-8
CASSLVILTTGRYYGYTF
TGTGCCAGCAGCTTAGTGATCCTAACGACAGGGAGGTACTATGGCTACACCTTC
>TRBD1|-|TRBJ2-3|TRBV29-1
CSSTGTALSTDTQYF
TGCAGCTCCACTGGGACAGCCCTATCCACAGATACGCAGTATTTT
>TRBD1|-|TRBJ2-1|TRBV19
CASTLGTGSDNEQFF
TGTGCCAGTACCTTAGGGACAGGGTCCGACAATGAGCAGTTCTTC
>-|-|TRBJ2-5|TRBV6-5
CASRRDRETQYF
TGTGCCAGCAGGCGGGACAGAGAGACCCAGTACTTC
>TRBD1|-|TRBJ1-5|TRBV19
CASSIKQGYPQPQHF
TGTGCCAGTAGTATAAAACAGGGGTATCCTCAGCCCCAGCATTTT
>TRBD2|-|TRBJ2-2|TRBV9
CASSRQAGDTGELFF
TGTGCCAGCAGCCGCCAGGCGGGAGACACCGGGGAGCTGTTTTTT
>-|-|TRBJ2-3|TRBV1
CTSSQGERWGDTQYF
TGCACCAGCAGCCAAGGTGAGCGGTGGGGAGATACGCAGTATTTT
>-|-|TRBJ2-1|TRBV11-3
CASSLNRGKGYNEQFF
TGTGCCAGCAGCTTAAATCGGGGAAAAGGGTACAATGAGCAGTTCTTC
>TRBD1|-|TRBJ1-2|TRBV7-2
CASSIPGGTGGFRGYGYTF
TGTGCCAGCAGCATCCCGGGGGGGACAGGGGGCTTTAGGGGATATGGCTACACCTTC
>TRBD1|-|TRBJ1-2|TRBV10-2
CASSVQGGSNYGYTF
TGCGCCAGCAGTGTTCAGGGGGGCAGCAACTATGGCTACACCTTC
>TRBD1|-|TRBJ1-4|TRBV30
CAQHRGEKLFF
TGTGCCCAGCACAGGGGCGAAAAACTGTTTTTT
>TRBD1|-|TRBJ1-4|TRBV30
CAWSVDTTGANEKLFF
TGTGCCTGGAGTGTAGATACAACAGGGGCTAATGAAAAACTGTTTTTT
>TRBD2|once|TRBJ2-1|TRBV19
CASSMTSGSENEQFF
TGTGCCAGTAGTATGACTAGCGGCTCGGAGAATGAGCAGTTCTTC
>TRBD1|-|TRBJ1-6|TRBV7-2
CASRRTGGENSPLHF
TGTGCCAGCAGGAGGACAGGGGGAGAAAATTCACCCCTCCACTTT
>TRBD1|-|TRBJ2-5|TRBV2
CASTRTGTGVGETQYF
TGTGCCAGCACCCGCACCGGGACAGGGGTTGGGGAGACCCAGTACTTC
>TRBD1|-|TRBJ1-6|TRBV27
CASSLLADRRQYNSPLHF
TGTGCCAGCAGTTTATTGGCGGACAGGAGACAGTATAATTCACCCCTCCACTTT
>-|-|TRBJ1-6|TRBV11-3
CASRRDTNSPLHF
TGTGCCAGCCGCCGGGACACCAATTCACCCCTCCACTTT
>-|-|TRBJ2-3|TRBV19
CASSPQGPYAGTDTQYF
TGTGCCAGTAGTCCTCAAGGCCCCTATGCGGGCACAGATACGCAGTATTTT
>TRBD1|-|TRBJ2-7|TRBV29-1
CSVEEGQDSSYEQYF
TGCAGCGTTGAAGAGGGACAGGACTCCTCCTACGAGCAGTACTTC
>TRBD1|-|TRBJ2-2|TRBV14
CASSQGTGGAGELFF
TGTGCCAGCAGCCAGGGGACAGGGGGAGCCGGGGAGCTGTTTTTT